This T cell receptor beta chain stems from a study of blood T cell repertoires in COVID-19. Those who participated ranged in age from roughly 18 to 90 years and resided in about two dozen US areas. For recovered donors of Cohort 3, there were two negative PCRs, clearance, or symptom resolution. Germline trimming cut 4 bases from V and 4 bases from J; bases unmatched to any gene: 7. The CDR3 loop spans 17 amino acids. Germline V gene lookup returns CDR1 SGDLS and CDR2 YYNGEE. Data came from immunoSEQ multiplex PCR; TCRdb stores just in-frame clones and leaves some out. The data hold 350,000 to 400,000 clones, with 80% to 90% observed a single time.

What was sequenced was PBMCs or T cells enriched from blood (not recorded which). The V and J genes are TRBV9 and TRBJ2-3; 15 positions agree with TRBD2. The TCR comes from a man younger than 35 who had recovered from COVID-19. CDR3 amino acids: CASSIGTSGRRADTQYF. CDR3 nucleotide sequence: TGTGCCAGCAGCATAGGGACTAGCGGGAGGCGGGCAGATACGCAGTATTTT. Combining the CDR3 with reference TRBV9 and TRBJ2-3 gives the whole variable domain DSGVTQTPKHLITATGQRVTLRCSPRSGDLSVYWYQQSLDQGLQFLIQYYNGEERAKGNILERFSAQQFPDLHSELNLSSLELGDSALYFCASSIGTSGRRADTQYFGPGTRLTVL.